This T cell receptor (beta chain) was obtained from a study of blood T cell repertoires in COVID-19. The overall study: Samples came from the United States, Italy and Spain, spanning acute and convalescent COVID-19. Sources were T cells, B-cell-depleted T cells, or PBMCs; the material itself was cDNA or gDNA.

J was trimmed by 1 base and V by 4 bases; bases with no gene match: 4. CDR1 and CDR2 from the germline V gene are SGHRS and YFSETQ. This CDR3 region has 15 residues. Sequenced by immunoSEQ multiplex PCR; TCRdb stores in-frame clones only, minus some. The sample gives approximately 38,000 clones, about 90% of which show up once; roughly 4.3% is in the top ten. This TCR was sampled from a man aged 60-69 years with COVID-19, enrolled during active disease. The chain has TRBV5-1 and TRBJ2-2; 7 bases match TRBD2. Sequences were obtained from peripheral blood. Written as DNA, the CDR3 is TGCGCCAGCAGCCGGGAGCGGGGGAACACCGGGGAGCTGTTTTTT. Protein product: CASSRERGNTGELFF.